A single sample gave rise to the 32 T cell receptor beta chains below, sequenced in a study of cytomegalovirus exposure and HLA in healthy donors. Use of 60 Vbeta and 13 Jbeta primers characterized the PCR. Sequencing was performed with immunoSEQ multiplex PCR; in TCRdb, only in-frame clones are kept and a portion is missing. The table includes more than 90,000 clones, about 75% detected once. Sequenced: PBMCs. The receptor source for this set is a man in his forties or fifties in good health and CMV-seropositive.

V and J are TRBV6-1 and TRBJ1-1; the match to TRBD1 covers 7 bases. The CDR3 is made up of 13 amino acids. Trimming cost V 8 bases and J 0 bases; bases outside gene matches: 3. Germline assignment: CDR1 MNHNS and CDR2 SASEGT. The CDR3 DNA follows: TGTGCCAGCGGACAGGTAATGAACACTGAAGCTTTCTTT. Its protein product is CASGQVMNTEAFF.

This clone has a handful of counts. The chain couples TRBV5-1 to TRBJ1-1; D unclear. CDR1 and CDR2 (germline): SGHRS, YFSETQ. This CDR3 comprises 15 residues. Trimming pared 0 bases from V and 1 base from J, leaving 10 bases between. CDR3 sequence reads: CASSLGVHKNTEAFF. The CDR3, as DNA: TGCGCCAGCAGCTTGGGTGTACATAAGAACACTGAAGCTTTCTTT.

This clone appeared a few times. V is TRBV28 and J is TRBJ2-7, with TRBD2 as a possible D gene (5 bases). The CDR3 loop spans 14 amino acids. V shed 8 bases and J shed 2 bases, with 16 bases lying between them. Germline assignment: CDR1 MDHEN and CDR2 SYDVKM. The CDR3 is CASANQRPPYEQYF. In DNA form, the CDR3 reads TGTGCCAGCGCGAACCAGCGGCCTCCCTACGAGCAGTACTTC.

This clone was seen a handful of times. The CDR3 DNA is TGTGCCAGCAGCCCCGGGGTCGGCTATGGCTACACCTTC. Its translation: CASSPGVGYGYTF. J is TRBJ1-2 and V is TRBV11-2; D is uncertain. V was clipped by 5 bases and J by 4 bases, with 11 bases between them. The CDR3 totals 13 residues. CDR1 is SGHAT, CDR2 FQNNGV, per germline.

The chain has TRBV27 and TRBJ1-1; D call uncertain. Trimming stripped 7 bases from V and 1 base from J, with 7 bases between. The CDR3 is 12 amino acids. Germline V gene sequence: CDR1 MNHEY, CDR2 SMNVEV (reference sequence). This chain's CDR3 is CASKYGNTEAFF. The CDR3 region has the DNA TGTGCCAGCAAATACGGGAACACTGAAGCTTTCTTT.

V gene TRBV18 combines with J gene TRBJ1-1; D is possibly TRBD1 (6 bases). The V end lost 3 bases, the J end lost 12 bases, and 11 bases lay between the germline ends. This CDR3 region has 11 residues. The germline gives CDR1 KGHSH, CDR2 LQKENI. The CDR3 spells CASSPLQGTFF. The DNA for the CDR3 is TGTGCCAGCTCACCTTTACAGGGAACTTTCTTT.

The genes are TRBV19 and TRBJ2-7; 7 bases line up with TRBD2. J was trimmed by 3 bases and V by 8 bases; bases with no gene match: 7. Germline V gene sequence: CDR1 LNHDA, CDR2 SQIVND (reference sequence). The CDR3 sequence is 13 residues long. The CDR3 DNA is TGTGCCAGTCGGGGGGATCTCTTCTACGAGCAGTACTTC. This codes for CASRGDLFYEQYF.

The chain links TRBV2 to TRBJ2-2; TRBD1 matches 7 bases. The V and J ends lost 9 bases and 3 bases, in that order; junction bases with no gene match: 4. This CDR3 comprises 13 residues. The germline CDR1 and CDR2 sequences are SNHLY and FYNNEI. The DNA for the CDR3 is TGTGCCAGTCAACAGGGGCACACCGGGGAGCTGTTTTTT. Residues: CASQQGHTGELFF.

The gene calls are TRBV4-1 and TRBJ1-1; D is ambiguous. V dropped 4 bases and J dropped 6 bases, with 9 bases sitting between them. The germline gives CDR1 MGHRA, CDR2 YSYEKL. CDR3 length: 12 residues. The CDR3 protein is CASSPRGAEAFF. CDR3 bases: TGCGCCAGCAGCCCACGCGGGGCTGAAGCTTTCTTT.

This rearrangement joins TRBV19 to TRBJ1-1; maybe TRBD1 (6 bases). Per germline, CDR1 LNHDA and CDR2 SQIVND (reference sequence). V was shortened by 7 bases and J by 4 bases, with 13 bases between the two germline ends. There are 13 residues in the CDR3. CDR3 nucleotides: TGTGCCAGTAAATCAGGGGCGGTCACTGAAGCTTTCTTT. Its translation is CASKSGAVTEAFF.

This chain joins TRBV9 and TRBJ2-1; D might be TRBD2 (9 bases). V dropped 4 bases and J dropped 6 bases, with 20 bases sitting between them. The CDR3 sequence is 16 residues long. Germline loops: CDR1 SGDLS, CDR2 YYNGEE. The CDR3 DNA is TGTGCCAGCAGCCAAACTCCTAGCGGGACAGGCAATGAGCAGTTCTTC. It encodes CASSQTPSGTGNEQFF.

This rearrangement joins TRBV27 to TRBJ2-5; 11 nucleotides line up with TRBD2. V was clipped by 2 bases and J by 6 bases; unmatched bases: 5. CDR1 is MNHEY, CDR2 SMNVEV, per germline (reference sequence). The CDR3 runs to 15 residues. The DNA for the CDR3 is TGTGCCAGCAGTTTAGCTAGCGGGAGGTGGCAGACCCAGTACTTC. This sequence encodes CASSLASGRWQTQYF.

The chain links TRBV6-1 to TRBJ1-6; 9 bases line up with TRBD1. Germline assignment: CDR1 MNHNS and CDR2 SASEGT. With 5 bases clipped from V and 10 bases from J, the junction kept 6 bases outside the gene matches. This CDR3 has 14 amino acids. In nucleotides, the CDR3 is TGTGCCAGCAGTCCACAGGGGGCTGGATCACCCCTCCACTTT. It codes for CASSPQGAGSPLHF.

This clone was found once. The chain has TRBV6-1 and TRBJ1-2; D is possibly TRBD1 (5 bases). CDR3 length: 14 amino acids. Germline values: CDR1 MNHNS, CDR2 SASEGT. With 3 bases removed from V and 6 bases from J, the gap between germline ends came to 14 bases. CDR3 coding DNA: TGTGCCAGCAGTGACCCAACCCAGGGCCATGGCTACACCTTC. As protein: CASSDPTQGHGYTF.

V gene TRBV7-2 combines with J gene TRBJ2-1; no reliable D call. CDR3 length equals 13 residues. V shed 1 base and J shed 8 bases, with 9 bases lying between them. From germline, CDR1 is SGHTA and CDR2 FQGNSA. The CDR3 loop reads CASSLVSLDEQFF. In DNA form, the CDR3 reads TGTGCCAGCAGCTTAGTTAGTTTGGATGAGCAGTTCTTC. The whole variable domain, remainder taken from reference TRBV7-2 and TRBJ2-1, is GAGVSQSPSNKVTEKGKDVELRCDPISGHTALYWYRQSLGQGLEFLIYFQGNSAPDKSGLPSDRFSAERTGGSVSTLTIQRTQQEDSAVYLCASSLVSLDEQFFGPGTRLTVL.

V is TRBV5-1 and J is TRBJ2-2, with TRBD2 matching 11 bases. V gave up 1 base and J gave up 0 bases; unmatched junction bases: 8. This CDR3 has 19 residues. Germline V lookup: CDR1 SGHRS, CDR2 YFSETQ. The CDR3 sequence: CASSLSVASGRTNTGELFF. The CDR3, as DNA: TGCGCCAGCAGCTTGTCAGTGGCTAGCGGGAGGACGAACACCGGGGAGCTGTTTTTT. The complete variable domain, with remaining parts taken from reference TRBV5-1 and TRBJ2-2, reads KAGVTQTPRYLIKTRGQQVTLSCSPISGHRSVSWYQQTPGQGLQFLFEYFSETQRNKGNFPGRFSGRQFSNSRSEMNVSTLELGDSALYLCASSLSVASGRTNTGELFFGEGSRLTVL.

This clone appeared once. The V gene is TRBV10-3, the J gene TRBJ2-7; 7 nucleotides agree with TRBD1. This CDR3 has 11 amino acids. Germline V gene lookup returns CDR1 ENHRY and CDR2 SYGVKD. V trimming: 9 bases; J trimming: 2 bases; junction bases outside the gene matches: 1. CDR3 sequence reads: CAIQGAYEQYF. CDR3 bases: TGTGCCATTCAGGGGGCCTACGAGCAGTACTTC.

J is TRBJ2-5 and V is TRBV11-3, with 8 bases aligning to TRBD2. CDR1 SGHNT and CDR2 YENEEA come from the germline V gene. This CDR3 is 15 amino acids long. V gave up 5 bases and J gave up 5 bases; unmatched junction bases: 10. This CDR3 is CASSPSSASGETQYF. Written as DNA, the CDR3 is TGTGCCAGCAGCCCTTCCTCCGCTAGCGGGGAGACCCAGTACTTC.

The chain recombines TRBV6-5 with TRBJ2-7, with D tentatively TRBD1 (7 bases). Between the trimmed V and J ends, which lost 7 bases and 7 bases, there was a span of 20 bases. The CDR3 extends over 14 amino acids. Per germline, CDR1 MNHEY and CDR2 SVGAGI. The CDR3 region is CASTPLGGRGEQYF. The CDR3 bases are TGTGCCAGCACCCCACTAGGGGGCCGGGGGGAGCAGTACTTC.

This chain links TRBV5-5 with TRBJ1-2; tentatively, D is TRBD1 (6 bases). The germline V and J ends were trimmed by 3 bases and 6 bases, with 15 bases remaining between them. The germline V gene encodes CDR1 SGHKS and CDR2 YYEKEE (reference sequence). The CDR3 spans 14 residues. Here the CDR3 DNA reads TGTGCCAGCAGCTCCACGGGGGGCGCGAATGGCTACACCTTC. This sequence encodes CASSSTGGANGYTF. The full variable domain, rest sourced from reference TRBV5-5 and TRBJ1-2, is DAGVTQSPTHLIKTRGQQVTLRCSPISGHKSVSWYQQVLGQGPQFIFQYYEKEERGRGNFPDRFSARQFPNYSSELNVNALLLGDSALYLCASSSTGGANGYTFGSGTRLTVV.

This chain links TRBV6-4 with TRBJ2-5, with D maybe TRBD1 (5 bases). Germline loops: CDR1 MRHNA, CDR2 SNTAGT. The CDR3 loop spans 13 amino acids. Trimming left V 3 bases short and J 4 bases short, with 9 bases between. The CDR3 here is CASSEVRGETQYF. CDR3 in DNA: TGTGCCAGCAGTGAAGTTAGGGGAGAGACCCAGTACTTC.

This chain connects TRBV5-1 to TRBJ2-3, with TRBD2 matching over 8 bases. The CDR3 consists of 15 residues. The germline V gene encodes CDR1 SGHRS and CDR2 YFSETQ. Trimming removed 1 base from V and 6 bases from J; junction bases left unmatched: 7. CDR3 DNA sequence: TGCGCCAGCAGCTTGCTTAGCGGGATATATGATACGCAGTATTTT. Translation: CASSLLSGIYDTQYF.

The rearrangement uses TRBV12-5 and TRBJ1-4; D might be TRBD1 (6 bases). CDR1 LGHNT and CDR2 FRNRAP come from the germline V gene. Deletions cut 0 bases from V and 8 bases from J, with 10 bases between. The CDR3 runs 14 residues. CDR3 sequence: CASGLVPRGEKLFF. The CDR3 coding sequence is TGTGCTAGTGGTTTGGTCCCCAGGGGCGAAAAACTGTTTTTT.

The V and J genes are TRBV28 and TRBJ2-7, with D tentatively TRBD1 (5 bases). V gave up 9 bases and J gave up 3 bases, with 9 bases separating them. The CDR3 contains 11 residues. Germline V gene data show CDR1 as MDHEN and CDR2 as SYDVKM. CDR3 nucleotide sequence: TGTGCCAGTTCTCAGGGCTACGAGCAGTACTTC. Its protein product is CASSQGYEQYF.

This chain uses TRBV9 with TRBJ1-1; no definite D call. The germline gives CDR1 SGDLS, CDR2 YYNGEE. V was shortened by 0 bases and J by 4 bases, with 10 bases between the two germline ends. The CDR3 has 14 amino acids. The CDR3 DNA follows: TGTGCCAGCAGCGTAGATTCGGGTGTCACTGAAGCTTTCTTT. Translating gives CASSVDSGVTEAFF.

V and J are TRBV10-1 and TRBJ2-3, with 7 bases lining up with TRBD1. The CDR3 runs to 14 residues. Germline CDR1 and CDR2: WNHNN and SYGVQD (reference sequence). Unmatched junction bases numbered 1, after V lost 3 bases and J lost 1 base. CDR3 residues: CASSEGGGTDTQYF. CDR3 sequence (DNA): TGCGCCAGCAGTGAAGGGGGCGGCACAGATACGCAGTATTTT.

The chain is built from TRBV5-5 and TRBJ2-3; D is uncertain. Germline-derived CDR1 and CDR2 are SGHKS and YYEKEE (reference sequence). Trimming stripped 0 bases from V and 4 bases from J, with 9 bases between. CDR3 size: 14 residues. CDR3: CASSLGAGSDTQYF. CDR3 in DNA: TGTGCCAGCAGCTTGGGGGCCGGATCAGATACGCAGTATTTT.

As DNA, the CDR3 is TGCGCCAGCAGCTCTAGCGGGGGGGCCTTCACAGATACGCAGTATTTT. This sequence encodes CASSSSGGAFTDTQYF. The chain carries TRBV5-1 and TRBJ2-3; 12 nucleotides match TRBD2. The germline gives CDR1 SGHRS, CDR2 YFSETQ. The CDR3 has 16 amino acids. V gave up 3 bases and J gave up 2 bases; unmatched junction bases: 4.

The chain carries TRBV2 and TRBJ1-2; D gene ambiguous. Germline V gene lookup returns CDR1 SNHLY and CDR2 FYNNEI. CDR3 length: 13 amino acids. V shed 7 bases and J shed 2 bases, with 11 bases lying between them. The CDR3 protein is CASKGEGNYGYTF. The CDR3 nucleotides read TGTGCCAGCAAGGGAGAGGGAAACTATGGCTACACCTTC. Supplemented by reference TRBV2 and TRBJ1-2, the full variable domain reads EPEVTQTPSHQVTQMGQEVILRCVPISNHLYFYWYRQILGQKVEFLVSFYNNEISEKSEIFDDQFSVERPDGSNFTLKIRSTKLEDSAMYFCASKGEGNYGYTFGSGTRLTVV.

The J gene is TRBJ2-7, the V gene TRBV10-3; tentative D call: TRBD1 (5 bases). Germline CDR1 reads ENHRY; CDR2 reads SYGVKD. Trimming cost V 0 bases and J 4 bases, with 10 bases left between them. There are 14 residues in the CDR3. This chain's CDR3 is CAISESHRRYEQYF. In nucleotides, the CDR3 is TGTGCCATCAGTGAGTCCCACAGGCGGTACGAGCAGTACTTC.

The V gene is TRBV28, the J gene TRBJ2-2; 10 positions match TRBD2. The CDR3 has 16 amino acids. Looked up from germline, CDR1 is MDHEN and CDR2 is SYDVKM. The J segment lost 3 bases and the V segment lost 4 bases, leaving 5 bases of the junction unmatched. The CDR3 nucleotides read TGTGCCAGCAGTTCCGGGACTAGCGTCTACACCGGGGAGCTGTTTTTT. Amino acids: CASSSGTSVYTGELFF.

This clone was counted between two and nine times. This chain uses TRBV29-1 with TRBJ2-5; the D gene is possibly TRBD2 (7 bases). Trimming removed 7 bases at V and 6 bases at J, with 18 bases between. The CDR3 loop spans 13 amino acids. Germline V gene sequence: CDR1 SQVTM, CDR2 ANQGSEA. Written as DNA, the CDR3 is TGCAGCGAGTTCGGGGGGCGCGTGAAGACCCAGTACTTC. This encodes CSEFGGRVKTQYF.